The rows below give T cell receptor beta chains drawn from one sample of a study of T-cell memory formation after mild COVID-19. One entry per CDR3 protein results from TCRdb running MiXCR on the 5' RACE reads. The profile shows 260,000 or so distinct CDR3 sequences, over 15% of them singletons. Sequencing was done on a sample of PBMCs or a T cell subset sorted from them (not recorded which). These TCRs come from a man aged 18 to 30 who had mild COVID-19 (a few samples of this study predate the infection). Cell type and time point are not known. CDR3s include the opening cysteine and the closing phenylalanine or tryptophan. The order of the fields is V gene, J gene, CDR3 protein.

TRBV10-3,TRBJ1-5,CAIRDRYNQPQHF
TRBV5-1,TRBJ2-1,CASSFFYNEQFF
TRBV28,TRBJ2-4,CASSLLGGRKNIQYF
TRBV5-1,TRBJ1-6,CASSVTGGNSPLHF
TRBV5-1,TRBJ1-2,CASSRTGAQRGYTF
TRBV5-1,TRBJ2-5,CASSDGVLAQALKTQYF
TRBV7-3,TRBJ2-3,CASSDYATDTQYF
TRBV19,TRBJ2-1,CASSTVTGGWSEQFF
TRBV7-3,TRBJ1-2,CASSLRGPYGYTF
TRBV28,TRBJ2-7,CASSPPLRRKYF
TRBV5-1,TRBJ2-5,CASSLAGRSRAGETQYF
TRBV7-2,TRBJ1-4,CASSRDKQNEKLFF
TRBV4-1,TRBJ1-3,CASSQESGRGGNTIYF
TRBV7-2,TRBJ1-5,CASSLVSGQPQHF
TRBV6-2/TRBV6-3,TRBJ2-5,CASSYPLLVEETQYF
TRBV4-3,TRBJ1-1,CASSLGLGGSQPEAFF
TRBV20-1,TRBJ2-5,CSAVLGGETQYF
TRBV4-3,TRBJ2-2,CASSQWDRNTGELFF
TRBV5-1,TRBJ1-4,CASSFYPEANEKLFF
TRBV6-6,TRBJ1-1,CASSYTRNTEAFF
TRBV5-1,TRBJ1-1,CASSPLTTGNTEAFF
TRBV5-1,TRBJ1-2,CASSIMTGGGGNGYTF
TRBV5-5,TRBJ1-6,CASSSGQGVNSPLHF
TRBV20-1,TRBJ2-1,CSAARHRGRNEQFF
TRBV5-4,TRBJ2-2,CASSRAGGAVTGELFF
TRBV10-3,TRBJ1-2,CATRQVLFAFATNYGYTF
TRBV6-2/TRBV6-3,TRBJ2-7,CASSWGQGIAYEQYF
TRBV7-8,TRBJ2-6,CASSPPRSGANVLTF
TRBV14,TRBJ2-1,CASSQSSWRVSYNEQFF
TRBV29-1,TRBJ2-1,CSVEGTFLGRYNEQFF
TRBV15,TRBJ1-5,CATSRTASRDSLPPQHF
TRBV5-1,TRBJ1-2,CASSIRQGGFGYGYTF
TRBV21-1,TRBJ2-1,CASSRYRGSGQFF
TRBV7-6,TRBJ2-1,CASSPGLMSSYNEQFF
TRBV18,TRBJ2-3,CASSPLLAGGPGTDTQYF
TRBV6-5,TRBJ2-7,CASRTKQGYEQYF
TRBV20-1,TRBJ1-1,CSAPRTGTGGSEAFF
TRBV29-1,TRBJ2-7,CSVEGRTSGGTEGYEQYF
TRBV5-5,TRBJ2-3,CASSSPSGLLPADTQYF
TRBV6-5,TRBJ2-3,CASSFWGADTQYF
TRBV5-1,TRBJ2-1,CASSLSSADEQFF
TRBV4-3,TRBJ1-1,CASSQGLGQGLNTEAFF
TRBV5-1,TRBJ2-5,CASSGGVDETQYF
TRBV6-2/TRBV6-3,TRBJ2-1,CATQSGRGLSNEQFF
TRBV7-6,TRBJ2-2,CASSLISRTEFGTGELFF
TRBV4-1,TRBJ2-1,CASSQVQGENNEQFF
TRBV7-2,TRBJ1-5,CASREPGDSNQPQHF
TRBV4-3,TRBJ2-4,CASSRDRENIQYF
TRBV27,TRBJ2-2,CASRPPTVNTGELFF
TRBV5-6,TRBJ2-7,CASSLGQGTGSYEQYF
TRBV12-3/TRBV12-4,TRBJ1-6,CASSRQSHNSPLHF
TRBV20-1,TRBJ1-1,CSARDFRGDTEAFF
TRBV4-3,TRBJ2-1,CASSPSRGREQFF
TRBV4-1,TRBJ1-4,CASSPPPGLYNEKLFF
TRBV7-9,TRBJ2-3,CASSSTRPTDTQYF